The 4 T cell receptor beta chains below were found in one sample sequenced in a study of blood T cell repertoires in COVID-19. Clones were read by immunoSEQ multiplex PCR, and TCRdb kept only the in-frame ones, dropping some. The sample lists about 190,000 clones; about 88% were seen once. The sequenced material came from peripheral blood. These receptors originate from a woman under 40 with active or convalescent COVID-19.

This clone is a singleton in its sample. This chain links TRBV19 with TRBJ1-1; D not resolved. The CDR3 is made up of 13 amino acids. Trimming removed 3 bases from V and 0 bases from J, with 5 bases in between. Germline V gene lookup returns CDR1 LNHDA and CDR2 SQIVND (reference sequence). CDR3 coding DNA: TGTGCCAGTAGTATCGCGGTGAACACTGAAGCTTTCTTT. Translated: CASSIAVNTEAFF.

This chain connects TRBV18 to TRBJ1-5, with D hard to call. V was pared by 4 bases and J by 4 bases, with 17 bases between. Germline V CDR1 and CDR2: KGHSH, LQKENI. The CDR3 is 16 amino acids. The CDR3 bases are TGTGCCAGCTCACTATCAGCCGGGAGCGGTAATCAGCCCCAGCATTTT. Protein: CASSLSAGSGNQPQHF.

This chain uses TRBV6-6 with TRBJ1-3; TRBD1 agrees at 9 bases. The CDR3 is made up of 16 amino acids. V was clipped by 2 bases and J by 4 bases; unmatched bases: 6. Germline V gives CDR1 MNHNY, CDR2 SVGAGI (reference sequence). The CDR3 loop reads CASSYGDRVGGNTIYF. The CDR3 DNA reads TGTGCCAGCAGTTACGGGGACAGGGTGGGCGGAAACACCATATATTTT.

This chain connects TRBV5-1 to TRBJ2-3, with D possibly being TRBD2 (6 bases). Deletions cut 1 base from V and 0 bases from J, with 12 bases between. In germline, CDR1 is SGHRS, CDR2 YFSETQ. The CDR3 loop spans 16 amino acids. The CDR3 loop reads CASSLLAGSSTDTQYF. The CDR3, as DNA: TGCGCCAGCAGCTTGTTGGCGGGATCTAGCACAGATACGCAGTATTTT. Using reference TRBV5-1 and TRBJ2-3 for the parts outside the CDR3, the full variable domain is KAGVTQTPRYLIKTRGQQVTLSCSPISGHRSVSWYQQTPGQGLQFLFEYFSETQRNKGNFPGRFSGRQFSNSRSEMNVSTLELGDSALYLCASSLLAGSSTDTQYFGPGTRLTVL.